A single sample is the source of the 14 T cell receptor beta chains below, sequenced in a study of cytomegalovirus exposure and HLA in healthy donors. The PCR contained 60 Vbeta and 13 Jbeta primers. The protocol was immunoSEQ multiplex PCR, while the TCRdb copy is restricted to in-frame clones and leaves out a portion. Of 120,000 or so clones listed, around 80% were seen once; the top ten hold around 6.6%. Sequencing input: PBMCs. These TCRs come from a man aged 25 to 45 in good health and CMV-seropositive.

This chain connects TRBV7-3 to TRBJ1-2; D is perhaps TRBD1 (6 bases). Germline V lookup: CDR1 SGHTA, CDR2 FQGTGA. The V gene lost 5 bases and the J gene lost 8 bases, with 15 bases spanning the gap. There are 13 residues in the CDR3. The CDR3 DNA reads TGTGCCAGCAGCACAACAGGGTCGGGGGGCTACACCTTC. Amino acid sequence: CASSTTGSGGYTF.

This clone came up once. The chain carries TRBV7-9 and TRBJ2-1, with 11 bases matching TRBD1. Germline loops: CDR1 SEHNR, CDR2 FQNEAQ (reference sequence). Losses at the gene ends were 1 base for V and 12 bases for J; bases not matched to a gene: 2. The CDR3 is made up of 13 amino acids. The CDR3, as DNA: TGTGCCAGCAGCTTAGGGGACAGGGGGATGCAGTTCTTC. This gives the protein CASSLGDRGMQFF.

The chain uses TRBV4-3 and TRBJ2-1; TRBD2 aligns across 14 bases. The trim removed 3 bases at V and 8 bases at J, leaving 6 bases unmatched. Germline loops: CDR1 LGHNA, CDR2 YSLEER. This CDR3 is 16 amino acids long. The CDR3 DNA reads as TGCGCCAGCAGCCACCGACTAGCGGGGGGGTTGGATGAGCAGTTCTTC. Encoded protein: CASSHRLAGGLDEQFF.

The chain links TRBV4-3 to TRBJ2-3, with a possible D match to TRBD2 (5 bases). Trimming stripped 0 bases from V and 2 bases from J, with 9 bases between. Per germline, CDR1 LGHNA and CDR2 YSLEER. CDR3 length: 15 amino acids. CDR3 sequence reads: CASSQDGGYTDTQYF. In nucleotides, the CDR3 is TGCGCCAGCAGCCAAGATGGAGGATACACAGATACGCAGTATTTT.

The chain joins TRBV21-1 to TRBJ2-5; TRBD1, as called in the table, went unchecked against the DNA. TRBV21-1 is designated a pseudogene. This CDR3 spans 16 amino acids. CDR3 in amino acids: CASSVESGWDQETQYF. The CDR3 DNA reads TGTGCCAGCAGCGTGGAGTCAGGGTGGGACCAAGAGACCCAGTACTTC.

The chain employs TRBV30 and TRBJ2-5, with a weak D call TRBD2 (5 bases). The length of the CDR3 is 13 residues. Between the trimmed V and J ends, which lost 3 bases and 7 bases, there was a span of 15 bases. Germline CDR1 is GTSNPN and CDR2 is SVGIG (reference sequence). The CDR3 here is CAWRYGRAPTQYF. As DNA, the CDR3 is TGTGCCTGGAGGTACGGGCGGGCACCGACCCAGTACTTC.

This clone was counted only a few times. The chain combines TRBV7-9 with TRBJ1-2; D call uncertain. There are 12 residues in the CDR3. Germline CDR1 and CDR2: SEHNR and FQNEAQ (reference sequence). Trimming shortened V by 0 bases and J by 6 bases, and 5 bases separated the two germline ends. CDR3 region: CASSLAEDGYTF. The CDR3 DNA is TGTGCCAGCAGCTTAGCGGAGGATGGCTACACCTTC.

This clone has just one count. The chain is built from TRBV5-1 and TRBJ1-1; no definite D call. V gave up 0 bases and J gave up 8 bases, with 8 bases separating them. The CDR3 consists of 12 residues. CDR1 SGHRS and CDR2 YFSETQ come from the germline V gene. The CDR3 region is CASSLANEEAFF. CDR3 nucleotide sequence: TGCGCCAGCAGCTTGGCTAACGAGGAAGCTTTCTTT. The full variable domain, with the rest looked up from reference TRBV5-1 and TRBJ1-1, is KAGVTQTPRYLIKTRGQQVTLSCSPISGHRSVSWYQQTPGQGLQFLFEYFSETQRNKGNFPGRFSGRQFSNSRSEMNVSTLELGDSALYLCASSLANEEAFFGQGTRLTVV.

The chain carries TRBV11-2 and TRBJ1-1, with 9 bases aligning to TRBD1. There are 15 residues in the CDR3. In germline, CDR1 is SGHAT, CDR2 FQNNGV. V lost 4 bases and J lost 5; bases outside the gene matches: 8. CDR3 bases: TGTGCCAGCAGCTCCCCACAGGGGGCACAGACTGAAGCTTTCTTT. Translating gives CASSSPQGAQTEAFF. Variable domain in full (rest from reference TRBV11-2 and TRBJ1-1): EAGVAQSPRYKIIEKRQSVAFWCNPISGHATLYWYQQILGQGPKLLIQFQNNGVVDDSQLPKDRFSAERLKGVDSTLKIQPAKLEDSAVYLCASSSPQGAQTEAFFGQGTRLTVV.

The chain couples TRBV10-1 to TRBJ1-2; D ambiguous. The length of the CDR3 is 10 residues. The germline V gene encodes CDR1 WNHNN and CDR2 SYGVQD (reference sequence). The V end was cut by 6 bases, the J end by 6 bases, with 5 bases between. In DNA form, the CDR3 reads TGCGCCAGCAGACGGGATGGCTACACCTTC. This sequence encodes CASRRDGYTF.

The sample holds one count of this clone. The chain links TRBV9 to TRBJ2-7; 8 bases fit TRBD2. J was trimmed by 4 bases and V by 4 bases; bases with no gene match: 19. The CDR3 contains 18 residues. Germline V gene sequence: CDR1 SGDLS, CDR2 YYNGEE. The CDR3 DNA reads TGTGCCAGCAGCACCAGCCCCTCTTCGGGGGGGGACGAGTACGAGCAGTACTTC. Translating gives CASSTSPSSGGDEYEQYF.

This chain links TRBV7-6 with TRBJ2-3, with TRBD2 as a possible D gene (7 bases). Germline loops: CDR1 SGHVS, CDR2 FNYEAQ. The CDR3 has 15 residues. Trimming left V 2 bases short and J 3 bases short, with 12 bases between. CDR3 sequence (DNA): TGTGCCAGCAGCTTATGGGGGGGCCATACAGATACGCAGTATTTT. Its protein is CASSLWGGHTDTQYF.

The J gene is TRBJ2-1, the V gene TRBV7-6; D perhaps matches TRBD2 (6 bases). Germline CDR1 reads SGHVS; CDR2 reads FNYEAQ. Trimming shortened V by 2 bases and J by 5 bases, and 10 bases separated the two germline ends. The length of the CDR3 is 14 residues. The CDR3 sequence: CASSLSSAHNEQFF. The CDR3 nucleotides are TGTGCCAGCAGCTTATCTAGCGCCCACAATGAGCAGTTCTTC.

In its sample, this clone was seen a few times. CDR3 in DNA: TGTGCCAGCAGCCAAGACCTTTATCCGGACAGGGATGTTAGGGGCAATCAGCCCCAGCATTTT. It yields the protein CASSQDLYPDRDVRGNQPQHF. J is TRBJ1-5 and V is TRBV4-2, with TRBD1 matching over 8 bases. This CDR3 contains 21 residues. Germline V gives CDR1 LGHNA, CDR2 YNFKEQ. V shed 0 bases, J shed 2 bases, and the junction held 18 bases outside the gene matches.